This TCR beta chain emerged from a study of shared clonotypes between healthy human individuals. Measured with immunoSEQ multiplex PCR; TCRdb has only the in-frame clones, and not every one. Of a few million clones in the sample, 85% to 95% were seen once. The CDR3 is 14 amino acids. Unmatched junction bases numbered 4, after V lost 4 bases and J lost 4 bases. The germline CDR1 and CDR2 sequences are PRHDT and FYEKMQ (reference sequence). This sequence was found in a man aged 18 to 30 in good health. This chain links TRBV13 with TRBJ1-1, with 9 bases lining up with TRBD1. The specimen sequenced was naive CD4+ T cells sorted from blood. Documented subset: CD45RA+ positively selected. In DNA form, the CDR3 reads TGTGCCAGCAGCTCACAGGGGGCTAGCACTGAAGCTTTCTTT. Its protein is CASSSQGASTEAFF.